Listed here are 30 T cell receptor beta chains from one sample, sequenced in a study of CD8+ T cells in alopecia areata. Isolated RNA was reverse transcribed into cDNA used as the sequencing template. Assay used: immunoSEQ multiplex PCR; TCRdb lists only in-frame clones, some missing. The sample has around 170,000 clones, about 51% seen once; the top ten hold 10%. Treatment of the sample: oral pan-JAK inhibitor, 5-10 mg twice daily. Sample: CD8+ T cells sorted from blood, taken around week 54, from a patient treated with tofacitinib. These receptors were taken from a human donor with alopecia areata.

The CDR3 protein is CSAGDSTSSYEQYF. The DNA of the CDR3 is TGCAGCGCTGGAGACAGTACCAGCTCCTACGAGCAGTACTTC. The chain has TRBV29-1 and TRBJ2-7; D is possibly TRBD1 (5 bases). This CDR3 is built from 14 residues. V lost 7 bases to trimming and J lost 0 bases, with 16 bases between them. Germline V gene data show CDR1 as SQVTM and CDR2 as ANQGSEA.

The V call is TRBV5-6, the J call TRBJ1-2; 7 nucleotides agree with TRBD1. The CDR3 is made up of 12 amino acids. Trimming took 4 bases from V and 11 from J; bases not matched to a gene: 8. CDR1 and CDR2 from the germline V gene are SGHDT and YYEEEE. DNA of the CDR3: TGTGCCAGCAGCGACGGGACAGTTGGTTACACCTTC. Translation gives CASSDGTVGYTF.

This clone was observed a handful of times. V is TRBV10-3 and J is TRBJ1-5; 9 nucleotides line up with TRBD1. The germline gives CDR1 ENHRY, CDR2 SYGVKD. The CDR3 runs to 14 residues. V lost 4 bases and J lost 2; bases outside the gene matches: 0. The CDR3 is CAISGTGGNQPQHF. Here the CDR3 DNA reads TGTGCCATCAGTGGGACAGGGGGCAATCAGCCCCAGCATTTT.

This clone was found a few times. The chain couples TRBV13 to TRBJ2-5, with D hard to call. Germline V CDR1 and CDR2: PRHDT, FYEKMQ (reference sequence). CDR3 size: 13 residues. V lost 4 bases and J 7 bases, leaving 13 bases between the germline ends. The chain's CDR3 is CASSYPASGTQYF. In DNA form, the CDR3 reads TGTGCCAGCAGCTACCCAGCGTCTGGGACCCAGTACTTC.

This clone was counted a few times. This chain joins TRBV23-1 and TRBJ2-3; tentative D call: TRBD2 (6 bases). TRBV23-1 is labeled an ORF, and its function is uncertain. V shed 4 bases and J shed 0 bases, with 11 bases lying between them. This CDR3 comprises 15 residues. This CDR3 reads CASSRGGDSTDTQYF. The CDR3, as DNA: TGCGCCAGCAGTCGGGGCGGGGACAGCACAGATACGCAGTATTTT.

This clone was detected only a few times. V is TRBV29-1 and J is TRBJ2-1; D remains ambiguous. V was clipped by 2 bases and J by 0 bases, with 5 bases between them. This CDR3 is built from 13 residues. Germline CDR1 and CDR2: SQVTM and ANQGSEA. CDR3 DNA sequence: TGCAGCGTTGAATCCAGCTCCTACAATGAGCAGTTCTTC. The encoded protein is CSVESSSYNEQFF.

This clone was counted between two and nine times. The chain uses TRBV7-2 and TRBJ2-7; 10 nucleotides match TRBD1. CDR1 is SGHTA and CDR2 is FQGNSA in the germline V gene. This CDR3 has 15 amino acids. Unmatched junction bases numbered 5, after V lost 3 bases and J lost 3 bases. CDR3 nucleotide sequence: TGTGCCAGCAGCTTCCAATGGGACAGGGGCTACGAGCAGTACTTC. Its translation is CASSFQWDRGYEQYF.

The J gene is TRBJ2-1, the V gene TRBV25-1, with D unclear. The germline CDR1 and CDR2 sequences are MGHDK and SYGVNS. The germline V and J ends were trimmed by 4 bases and 7 bases, with 5 bases remaining between them. This CDR3 has 11 amino acids. This chain's CDR3 is CASSVDNEQFF. The CDR3, as DNA: TGTGCCAGCAGTGTAGATAATGAGCAGTTCTTC. The whole variable domain, remainder taken from reference TRBV25-1 and TRBJ2-1, is EADIYQTPRYLVIGTGKKITLECSQTMGHDKMYWYQQDPGMELHLIHYSYGVNSTEKGDLSSESTVSRIRTEHFPLTLESARPSHTSQYLCASSVDNEQFFGPGTRLTVL.

Comment on this clone: The junction does not match germline at one end; this may be a read error. The chain joins TRBV4-1 to TRBJ1-6; TRBD1 is a possible D gene (5 bases). In germline, CDR1 is MGHRA, CDR2 YSYEKL. This CDR3 region has 16 residues. The CDR3 sequence is CASSLIPGTDYSPLHF. The DNA for the CDR3 is TGCGCCAGCAGCCTAATTCCCGGGACGGACTATTCGCCCCTCCACTTT.

This sequence joins TRBV9 and TRBJ2-7; perhaps TRBD2 as D (5 bases). Trimming shortened V by 0 bases and J by 2 bases, and 9 bases separated the two germline ends. The CDR3 extends over 14 amino acids. Looked up from germline, CDR1 is SGDLS and CDR2 is YYNGEE. This CDR3 is CASSVGGKTYEQYF. CDR3 DNA sequence: TGTGCCAGCAGCGTAGGAGGGAAGACCTACGAGCAGTACTTC.

Only a few counts were recorded for this clone. The chain couples TRBV11-1 to TRBJ1-6, with TRBD1 as a possible D gene (5 bases). The CDR3 covers 15 residues. Trimming shortened V by 5 bases and J by 10 bases, and 18 bases separated the two germline ends. The V gene's germline CDR1 is SGHAT and CDR2 FQDESV (reference sequence). The CDR3 is CASSEQQVLSSPLHF. The CDR3 DNA follows: TGTGCCAGCAGCGAACAACAGGTCCTATCATCACCCCTCCACTTT.

The chain carries TRBV19 and TRBJ1-2, with TRBD1 identical over 10 bases. J gave up 3 bases and V 7 bases, and 8 bases lay outside the gene matches. The CDR3 spans 15 residues. CDR1 and CDR2 (germline): LNHDA, SQIVND (reference sequence). CDR3 protein: CASNPTGGNDYGYTF. CDR3 in DNA: TGTGCCAGTAACCCGACAGGGGGCAACGACTATGGCTACACCTTC.

The chain uses TRBV29-1 and TRBJ2-3, with a weak D call TRBD2 (5 bases). Per germline, CDR1 SQVTM and CDR2 ANQGSEA. This CDR3 has 17 residues. V shed 4 bases and J shed 0 bases, with 20 bases lying between them. CDR3 bases: TGCAGCGTTGGAGGGTCTAGCACCAACCCTAGCACAGATACGCAGTATTTT. Translated, it gives CSVGGSSTNPSTDTQYF.

The chain employs TRBV6-1 and TRBJ1-1, with a tentative D call TRBD1 (5 bases). Germline lookup yields CDR1 MNHNS and CDR2 SASEGT. Trimming pared 6 bases from V and 2 bases from J, leaving 13 bases between. CDR3 length equals 14 residues. CDR3 protein: CASSIAGINTEAFF. CDR3 sequence (DNA): TGTGCCAGCAGCATAGCAGGGATCAACACTGAAGCTTTCTTT.

This clone occurred a few times. The chain is built from TRBV7-9 and TRBJ1-5; 11 bases agree with TRBD1. The CDR3 consists of 19 residues. With 5 bases clipped from V and 0 bases from J, the junction kept 12 bases outside the gene matches. Germline V gene data show CDR1 as SEHNR and CDR2 as FQNEAQ (reference sequence). CDR3 nucleotides: TGTGCCAGCAGCCCGGCGGGGACAGGGGGTGAAGGTAGCAATCAGCCCCAGCATTTT. Encoded protein: CASSPAGTGGEGSNQPQHF.

As DNA, the CDR3 is TGTGCCAGCAGCTTAGATGGCGGGCAGAGTACCTACTACGAGCAGTACTTC. Amino acid sequence: CASSLDGGQSTYYEQYF. The chain uses TRBV11-2 and TRBJ2-7, with a possible D match to TRBD2 (5 bases). The CDR3 runs 17 residues. The V and J ends lost 0 bases and 3 bases respectively, with 18 bases between them. Germline values: CDR1 SGHAT, CDR2 FQNNGV.

This clone was detected a few times. V is TRBV4-2 and J is TRBJ1-6; D unclear. CDR3 size: 15 residues. The V end lost 1 base, the J end lost 10 bases, and 14 bases lay between the germline ends. Germline assignment: CDR1 LGHNA and CDR2 YNFKEQ. The CDR3 region is CASSQGVQFGSPLHF. CDR3 coding DNA: TGTGCCAGCAGCCAAGGCGTACAGTTTGGGTCACCCCTCCACTTT.

The chain links TRBV27 to TRBJ1-6; D is unclear. Per the germline V gene, CDR1 is MNHEY and CDR2 is SMNVEV (reference sequence). The CDR3 contains 12 residues. The ends were cut back, 0 bases at V and 16 bases at J, with 10 bases in the middle. The DNA of the CDR3 is TGTGCCAGCAGTTTATCTACGGGCGAACTCCACTTT. It yields the protein CASSLSTGELHF.

V and J are TRBV11-1 and TRBJ2-5; the D is unclear. The CDR3 is made up of 15 amino acids. The germline V gene has CDR1 SGHAT and CDR2 FQDESV (reference sequence). Trimming shortened V by 2 bases and J by 2 bases, and 12 bases separated the two germline ends. In DNA, the CDR3 is TGTGCCAGCAGCTTACAAACAGACGTACAAGAGACCCAGTACTTC. Translation gives CASSLQTDVQETQYF.

This chain uses TRBV7-9 with TRBJ2-5; D possibly matches TRBD1 or TRBD2 (5 bases each). Between the trimmed V and J ends, which lost 5 bases and 3 bases, there was a span of 13 bases. Germline CDR1 and CDR2: SEHNR and FQNEAQ (reference sequence). The CDR3 extends over 14 amino acids. As DNA, the CDR3 is TGTGCCAGCAGCCCCGGGACGGACGAAGAGACCCAGTACTTC. The encoded protein is CASSPGTDEETQYF.

The chain combines TRBV13 with TRBJ1-1; D remains ambiguous. The CDR3 length is 15 residues. Trimming pared 4 bases from V and 0 bases from J, leaving 12 bases between. Germline V CDR1 and CDR2: PRHDT, FYEKMQ (reference sequence). CDR3 nucleotides: TGTGCCAGCAGCTCCAGGTGGACGCTGAACACTGAAGCTTTCTTT. Translating it yields CASSSRWTLNTEAFF.

The chain recombines TRBV4-1 with TRBJ2-2; D unresolved. Germline V gives CDR1 MGHRA, CDR2 YSYEKL. The CDR3 consists of 11 residues. The V end was cut by 3 bases, the J end by 10 bases, with 6 bases between. The CDR3 nucleotides read TGCGCCAGCAGCCAGGGCGCGGAGCTGTTTTTT. It encodes CASSQGAELFF.

CDR3 loop: CASSLEQGLRTYEQYF. CDR3 nucleotides: TGCGCCAGCAGCTTGGAGCAGGGTTTGAGGACTTACGAGCAGTACTTC. The chain joins TRBV5-1 to TRBJ2-7, with D tentatively TRBD1 or TRBD2 (5 bases each). Trimming removed 0 bases from V and 4 bases from J, with 17 bases in between. This CDR3 spans 16 amino acids. The germline CDR1 and CDR2 sequences are SGHRS and YFSETQ.

CDR3 in DNA: TGTGCCAGCAGCCCCCTAGCCAAAAACATTCAGTACTTC. As protein: CASSPLAKNIQYF. This chain links TRBV27 with TRBJ2-4; D unclear. The V gene lost 6 bases and the J gene lost 0 bases, with 6 bases spanning the gap. The germline CDR1 and CDR2 sequences are MNHEY and SMNVEV (reference sequence). This CDR3 has 13 residues.

This rearrangement joins TRBV7-2 to TRBJ2-1; TRBD2 might be the D (6 bases). The germline CDR1 and CDR2 sequences are SGHTA and FQGNSA. This CDR3 has 16 amino acids. The germline V and J ends were trimmed by 0 bases and 6 bases, with 15 bases remaining between them. The CDR3, as DNA: TGTGCCAGCAGCTTAGCGAGGCTAGCGAGGGTCAATGAGCAGTTCTTC. Translating gives CASSLARLARVNEQFF.

This chain links TRBV5-4 with TRBJ2-5, with 9 bases matching TRBD2. V lost 0 bases and J lost 0; bases outside the gene matches: 3. The CDR3 covers 16 residues. Germline loops: CDR1 SGHNT, CDR2 YYREEE (reference sequence). CDR3 sequence: CASSLGGGVYQETQYF. CDR3 in DNA: TGTGCCAGCAGCTTGGGCGGGGGGGTGTACCAAGAGACCCAGTACTTC.

This chain joins TRBV13 and TRBJ1-1; a possible D gene is TRBD1 (5 bases). V was clipped by 0 bases and J by 3 bases, with 8 bases between them. Germline lookup yields CDR1 PRHDT and CDR2 FYEKMQ (reference sequence). CDR3 length: 14 residues. CDR3 nucleotides: TGTGCCAGCAGCTTAGGGGGACCGGACACTGAAGCTTTCTTT. This encodes CASSLGGPDTEAFF.

The table lists this clone with many counts. The gene calls are TRBV6-4 and TRBJ2-3; D may be TRBD1 (5 bases). Trimming removed 0 bases at V and 1 base at J, with 5 bases between. CDR3 size: 14 residues. Germline CDR1 MRHNA, CDR2 SNTAGT. CDR3 coding DNA: TGTGCCAGCAGTGACTCGACAGGCACAGATACGCAGTATTTT. Amino acids: CASSDSTGTDTQYF.

The J gene is TRBJ1-5, the V gene TRBV19; D might be TRBD1 (6 bases). V lost 8 bases to trimming and J lost 4 bases, with 15 bases between them. There are 14 residues in the CDR3. Germline CDR1 is LNHDA and CDR2 is SQIVND (reference sequence). DNA of the CDR3: TGTGCCAGTGCGGTCCGGGACACAAATCAGCCCCAGCATTTT. Residues: CASAVRDTNQPQHF. Using reference TRBV19 and TRBJ1-5 for the parts outside the CDR3, the full variable domain is DGGITQSPKYLFRKEGQNVTLSCEQNLNHDAMYWYRQDPGQGLRLIYYSQIVNDFQKGDIAEGYSVSREKKESFPLTVTSAQKNPTAFYLCASAVRDTNQPQHFGDGTRLSIL.

The chain combines TRBV7-3 with TRBJ1-5, with D hard to call. There are 16 residues in the CDR3. V dropped 2 bases and J dropped 0 bases, with 11 bases sitting between them. Germline lookup yields CDR1 SGHTA and CDR2 FQGTGA. CDR3 DNA sequence: TGTGCCAGCAGCTTAGGATGCACTTATAGCAATCAGCCCCAGCATTTT. Protein product: CASSLGCTYSNQPQHF.